This T cell receptor beta chain is drawn from a study of shared clonotypes between healthy human individuals. For this clone: This same CDR3 is encoded by further DNA sequences in the sample.

At a deep level, the assay was run. TCRdb's copy holds only in-frame clones and misses some; the assay was immunoSEQ multiplex PCR. This sample has about 690,000 clones, with 80% to 95% found just once. Germline V gene sequence: CDR1 MNHEY, CDR2 SMNVEV (reference sequence). The CDR3 covers 13 residues. Deletions cut 2 bases from V and 2 bases from J, with 7 bases between. The clonotype comes from a man aged 18 to 29 in good health. Some clones in this sample may be carry-over from other donors' samples. V and J are TRBV27 and TRBJ2-7; D not resolved. Sequencing was performed on memory CD8+ T cells from PBMCs. The subset is: CD45RO+ cells pooled with CCR7-negative TemRA cells. Here the CDR3 DNA reads TGTGCCAGCAGTTTAGGGTTAACCTACGAGCAGTACTTC. Protein product: CASSLGLTYEQYF.